This TCR beta chain emerged from a study of PD-1 blockade in classical Hodgkin lymphoma. Study outcomes and limitations: Baseline TCR diversity was reportedly lower in newly diagnosed patients than healthy donors. By cycle point C4D1, TCR diversity had risen significantly in CD4+ cells (but not CD8+ cells). Any patient who commenced nivolumab under 1 year after ASCT was excluded.

Details on this clone: Its cognate antigen is unknown.

Trimming took off 3 bases at V and 6 bases at J, with 17 bases between the two ends. The CDR3 has 15 residues. Germline CDR1 and CDR2: SGDLS and YYNGEE. Time point described: cycle 4 day 1 (C4D1), after 6 weeks of nivolumab. Relapse was seen in all patients after autologous stem cell transplantation, and brentuximab vedotin exposure was variable. Complete response, partial response or progressive disease constituted the best responses recorded. Some clones are missing from TCRdb's copy, which holds only in-frame ones; the method was immunoSEQ multiplex PCR. This sample carries roughly 39,000 clones, over 65% of them seen once, and the ten largest clones take around 10%.

The clonotype originates from a human donor with classical Hodgkin lymphoma. The V call is TRBV9, the J call TRBJ2-3; D is ambiguous. The sequencing here drew on peripheral blood mononuclear cells (PBMCs), taken before the fourth cycle of nivolumab. The CDR3 nucleotides read TGTGCCAGCAGCGCCGGGCCTCTAACCGGGGATACGCAGTATTTT. This sequence encodes CASSAGPLTGDTQYF.